The entry below describes one TCR beta chain. Its antigen is currently unknown. What was sequenced were expressed TCRB transcripts, since all of the isolated RNA had been reverse transcribed. Assay: immunoSEQ multiplex PCR; the TCRdb copy retains only in-frame clones and omits some. Among about 160,000 clones listed, 8% to 9.5% were seen once. The data were obtained in a study of beta chain features in type 1 diabetes. Broader study findings: Across all four CD4+ subsets, people with type 1 diabetes showed modestly shorter TCRB CDR3s.

CDR1 MNHNS and CDR2 SASEGT come from the germline V gene. V was trimmed by 4 bases and J by 3 bases, leaving 10 bases between them. This CDR3 is 14 amino acids long. The receptor's source is a woman aged 18-35 years with type 1 diabetes. V and J are TRBV6-1 and TRBJ1-5; TRBD1 might be the D (6 bases). Sequencing was performed on central memory CD4+ T cells from blood. CDR3 nucleotides: TGTGCCAGCAGTGTAACAGGGCACAATCAGCCCCAGCATTTT. Translation: CASSVTGHNQPQHF.